What follows is one T cell receptor (beta chain) and its context. As yet, its antigen is unknown. Trimming removed 5 bases from V and 4 bases from J, with 15 bases in between. The CDR3 totals 15 residues. CDR1 is GTSNPN and CDR2 is SVGIG in the germline V gene (reference sequence). The data were obtained in a study of T cell responses to AZD1222 COVID-19 vaccine. Overall study results and limits: The study found vaccine-associated CD4 TCRs spanning spike, dominant at 160-218 and 743-854. Targets within unmutated variant regions were reportedly found for nearly half of spike-specific TCRs. The donor cohort was predominantly white British with a female majority, and clonal diversity may have been underestimated.

TCRdb's table, derived via immunoSEQ multiplex PCR, lists solely in-frame clones and lacks some. Of almost 95,000 clones listed, less than 85% are singletons. The chain employs TRBV30 and TRBJ1-6; tentatively, D is TRBD1 (5 bases). The material was peripheral blood, obtained 28 days after the second AZD1222 dose. This TCR was sampled from an adult who received the AZD1222 COVID-19 vaccine. This chain's CDR3 is CAWGVGTQYNSPLHF. The CDR3 DNA reads TGTGCCTGGGGAGTCGGGACCCAGTATAATTCACCCCTCCACTTT.